The clone carrying this T cell receptor (beta chain) was seen repeatedly, ten times or more. The target antigen is unknown. TCRdb re-derived calls from the PCR reads in MiXCR, one entry per CDR3 protein. The sample has around 82,000 distinct CDR3 sequences, under 20% seen once. The data originate from a study of molecular identifiers for immune sequencing clone quantification. General study results and limits: Clones that had above 20 RNA copies took up over 98% of effector molecules but under 1% in naive cells. Highly expanded clone sizes could be underestimated through barcode sharing by identical TCR molecules.

The CDR3 runs to 13 residues. J was trimmed by 3 bases and V by 3 bases; bases with no gene match: 0. The V gene's germline CDR1 is SGHRS and CDR2 YFSETQ. The clonotype was recovered from a human donor in good health. Some libraries in this study had Jurkat cell RNA spiked in. The genes are TRBV5-1 and TRBJ2-1; 7 bases are shared with TRBD1. Source material: naive CD8+ T cells from blood, with Jurkat cell RNA spiked in. Sample subset: FACS-sorted CD8+CD4-CCR7+CD45RA+ naive T cells. The CDR3 here is CASSWDSYNEQFF. The DNA for the CDR3 is TGCGCCAGCAGCTGGGACAGCTACAATGAGCAGTTCTTC.